The 30 T cell receptor beta chains reported below all come from one sample, sequenced in a study of blood T cell repertoires in COVID-19. Assay used: immunoSEQ multiplex PCR; TCRdb lists only in-frame clones, some missing. The table lists 70,000 or so clones, roughly 91% of them singletons. Source material: peripheral blood. Every receptor here comes from a human donor in a cohort sampled during active COVID-19.

The chain uses TRBV28 and TRBJ2-3; 7 bases match TRBD1. The V segment lost 5 bases and the J segment 4 bases; nucleotides outside the gene matches: 3. The germline V gene has CDR1 MDHEN and CDR2 SYDVKM. This CDR3 has 13 amino acids. CDR3 sequence reads: CASSDRVADTQYF. Written as DNA, the CDR3 is TGTGCCAGCAGTGACAGGGTTGCAGATACGCAGTATTTT.

This chain links TRBV5-4 with TRBJ2-5, with 8 bases lining up with TRBD1. Germline V lookup: CDR1 SGHNT, CDR2 YYREEE (reference sequence). V shed 1 base and J 5 bases; nucleotides not matched to a gene: 4. CDR3 length: 14 residues. CDR3 region: CASSLPQGVETQYF. The CDR3 DNA follows: TGTGCCAGCAGCTTGCCACAGGGGGTCGAGACCCAGTACTTC. The entire variable domain, with the rest obtained from reference TRBV5-4 and TRBJ2-5, is as follows: ETGVTQSPTHLIKTRGQQVTLRCSSQSGHNTVSWYQQALGQGPQFIFQYYREEENGRGNFPPRFSGLQFPNYSSELNVNALELDDSALYLCASSLPQGVETQYFGPGTRLLVL.

The chain joins TRBV5-1 to TRBJ1-4, with no clear D. CDR1 and CDR2 (germline): SGHRS, YFSETQ. The CDR3 loop spans 13 amino acids. Trimming removed 6 bases at V and 7 bases at J, with 13 bases between. The CDR3: CASTGEGGEKLFF. CDR3 DNA: TGCGCCAGCACCGGGGAGGGTGGTGAAAAACTGTTTTTT.

The chain joins TRBV6-5 to TRBJ1-1; maybe TRBD1 (5 bases). The CDR3 totals 13 residues. Germline CDR1 and CDR2: MNHEY and SVGAGI. V lost 0 bases to trimming and J lost 7 bases, with 9 bases between them. The chain's CDR3 is CASSYSGRNEAFF. CDR3 DNA: TGTGCCAGCAGTTACTCGGGGCGCAATGAAGCTTTCTTT.

The chain recombines TRBV5-1 with TRBJ2-2, with TRBD2 matching 7 bases. Germline assignment: CDR1 SGHRS and CDR2 YFSETQ. Germline trimming cut 0 bases from V and 5 bases from J; bases unmatched to any gene: 7. This CDR3 is built from 16 residues. The CDR3 sequence is CASSLAFEGGTGELFF. The DNA of the CDR3 is TGCGCCAGCAGCTTGGCCTTTGAGGGAGGGACCGGGGAGCTGTTTTTT.

The chain links TRBV27 to TRBJ2-1; a possible D gene is TRBD2 (6 bases). The CDR3 runs 16 residues. CDR1 and CDR2 from the germline V gene are MNHEY and SMNVEV (reference sequence). Trimming left V 2 bases short and J 5 bases short, with 16 bases between. The CDR3 DNA sequence: TGTGCCAGCAGTTTAGTGTCGGGAGTGATACACAATGAGCAGTTCTTC. This translates into CASSLVSGVIHNEQFF.

The chain uses TRBV28 and TRBJ2-5; D uncertain. The CDR3 is made up of 14 amino acids. Per germline, CDR1 MDHEN and CDR2 SYDVKM. The V and J ends lost 1 base and 5 bases respectively, with 11 bases between them. Here the CDR3 DNA reads TGTGCCAGCAGTTTATACTCAGTCGGGGAGACCCAGTACTTC. The encoded protein is CASSLYSVGETQYF.

The chain carries TRBV7-2 and TRBJ2-2; weak D call: TRBD1 (5 bases). The CDR3 sequence is 12 residues long. V was trimmed by 5 bases and J by 7 bases, leaving 8 bases between them. Germline V gene data show CDR1 as SGHTA and CDR2 as FQGNSA. CDR3 nucleotide sequence: TGTGCCAGCAGCCTCAGGGTCGGGGAGCTGTTTTTT. Its protein is CASSLRVGELFF.

J is TRBJ2-1 and V is TRBV5-1, with 10 bases fitting TRBD2. The trim removed 0 bases at V and 8 bases at J, leaving 8 bases unmatched. The CDR3 runs 16 residues. Germline V gives CDR1 SGHRS, CDR2 YFSETQ. The CDR3 coding sequence is TGCGCCAGCAGCTTGGCCAGGGCTAGCGGGAGTGATGAGCAGTTCTTC. This sequence encodes CASSLARASGSDEQFF.

The rearrangement links TRBV28 to TRBJ1-1; tentative D call: TRBD1 (5 bases). CDR3 length: 14 residues. The ends were cut back, 8 bases at V and 1 base at J, with 14 bases in the middle. Per germline, CDR1 MDHEN and CDR2 SYDVKM. The CDR3 protein is CASWSRGRNTEAFF. The CDR3 DNA reads TGTGCCAGCTGGAGTAGGGGCCGGAACACTGAAGCTTTCTTT.

The V and J genes are TRBV6-5 and TRBJ2-7; TRBD2 matches at 11 bases. CDR3 size: 13 residues. Germline loops: CDR1 MNHEY, CDR2 SVGAGI. V dropped 6 bases and J dropped 5; count of bases not matched to a gene: 3. The DNA for the CDR3 is TGTGCCAGCAGGGCTAGCGGGAGGAACGAGCAGTACGTC. It is translated as CASRASGRNEQYV.

The CDR3 reads CASRGRGYTDTQYF. Here the CDR3 DNA reads TGTGCCAGTAGGGGGCGGGGGTACACAGATACGCAGTATTTT. The chain employs TRBV19 and TRBJ2-3; 7 bases fit TRBD2. This CDR3 is built from 14 residues. The germline V gene has CDR1 LNHDA and CDR2 SQIVND (reference sequence). J gave up 2 bases and V 6 bases, and 5 bases lay outside the gene matches.

The CDR3 reads CASSPPGQSYEQYF. In DNA, the CDR3 is TGTGCCAGCAGTCCCCCGGGTCAGTCCTACGAGCAGTACTTC. The chain employs TRBV28 and TRBJ2-7; no definite D call. CDR1 and CDR2 (germline): MDHEN, SYDVKM. The V end lost 5 bases, the J end lost 1 base, and 12 bases lay between the germline ends. This CDR3 is built from 14 residues.

The chain is built from TRBV12-5 and TRBJ1-5; a possible D gene is TRBD1 (5 bases). Germline assignment: CDR1 LGHNT and CDR2 FRNRAP. V lost 4 bases to trimming and J lost 5 bases, with 15 bases between them. This CDR3 has 15 residues. The DNA of the CDR3 is TGTGCTAGTGGTTCCCTCTCCGGGGGGTATCAGCCCCAGCATTTT. Translation: CASGSLSGGYQPQHF.

J is TRBJ2-7 and V is TRBV19; D is possibly TRBD2 (6 bases). V was clipped by 4 bases and J by 4 bases, with 14 bases between them. From germline, CDR1 is LNHDA and CDR2 SQIVND (reference sequence). CDR3 size: 14 residues. The CDR3 nucleotides read TGTGCCAGTAGTAATTTAGCGGAACCTTACGAGCAGTACTTC. It translates to CASSNLAEPYEQYF. The whole variable domain, remainder taken from reference TRBV19 and TRBJ2-7, is DGGITQSPKYLFRKEGQNVTLSCEQNLNHDAMYWYRQDPGQGLRLIYYSQIVNDFQKGDIAEGYSVSREKKESFPLTVTSAQKNPTAFYLCASSNLAEPYEQYFGPGTRLTVT.

This clone was counted a single time. The gene calls are TRBV4-2 and TRBJ2-5; 7 bases are shared with TRBD1. V shed 3 bases, J shed 1 base, and the junction held 5 bases outside the gene matches. CDR1 LGHNA and CDR2 YNFKEQ come from the germline V gene. The CDR3 length is 15 residues. The CDR3 here is CASSQPDRPQETQYF. In DNA form, the CDR3 reads TGTGCCAGCAGCCAGCCGGACAGGCCCCAAGAGACCCAGTACTTC.

V usage is TRBV19 and J usage is TRBJ2-6, with D unclear. In germline, CDR1 is LNHDA, CDR2 SQIVND (reference sequence). V was shortened by 0 bases and J by 1 base, with 4 bases between the two germline ends. CDR3 length: 15 amino acids. CDR3 in amino acids: CASSIDLSGANVLTF. CDR3 sequence (DNA): TGTGCCAGTAGTATAGACCTTTCTGGGGCCAACGTCCTGACTTTC.

J is TRBJ1-6 and V is TRBV6-7; no reliable D call. TRBV6-7 falls under the ORF class, with uncertain function. The CDR3 extends over 8 amino acids. The CDR3 loop is CPRSPLHF. Written as DNA, the CDR3 is TGTCCTCGTTCACCCCTCCACTTT.

This chain uses TRBV6-1 with TRBJ2-1; D might be TRBD2 (6 bases). Germline V gene data show CDR1 as MNHNS and CDR2 as SASEGT. With 3 bases removed from V and 9 bases from J, the gap between germline ends came to 12 bases. CDR3 length equals 13 residues. The CDR3 coding sequence is TGTGCCAGCAGTGAGCCCCCCGGGAGTGAGCAGTTCTTC. Translated: CASSEPPGSEQFF.

The chain combines TRBV28 with TRBJ2-5; D gene ambiguous. V lost 2 bases, J lost 5 bases, and 6 bases lay in between. This CDR3 has 12 amino acids. CDR1 and CDR2 (germline): MDHEN, SYDVKM. Here the CDR3 DNA reads TGTGCCAGCAGTTTAAACACGGAGACCCAGTACTTC. Encoded protein: CASSLNTETQYF.

The gene calls are TRBV10-3 and TRBJ2-6, with 8 bases aligning to TRBD2. J gave up 1 base and V 0 bases, and 5 bases lay outside the gene matches. The CDR3 contains 18 residues. Germline CDR1 reads ENHRY; CDR2 reads SYGVKD. CDR3 nucleotides: TGTGCCATCAGTGAGTCGAGCGGGAGTGGATCTGGGGCCAACGTCCTGACTTTC. Translating it yields CAISESSGSGSGANVLTF.

The J gene is TRBJ1-5, the V gene TRBV11-2, with D perhaps TRBD1 (6 bases). Per the germline V gene, CDR1 is SGHAT and CDR2 is FQNNGV. The CDR3 extends over 15 amino acids. V shed 3 bases and J shed 7 bases, with 16 bases lying between them. CDR3 nucleotides: TGTGCCAGCAGCTTGGGGGGGCCAGGGGTCCAGCCCCAGCATTTT. Its protein product is CASSLGGPGVQPQHF.

The J gene is TRBJ2-5, the V gene TRBV3-1 (or the pseudogene TRBV3-2); TRBD2 aligns across 13 bases. With V trimmed by 5 bases and J by 9 bases, 9 bases remained unmatched. Germline lookup yields CDR1 LGHDT and CDR2 YNNKEL (reference sequence). The CDR3 loop spans 15 amino acids. CDR3 DNA: TGTGCCAGCAGCGGGGGGACTAGCGGGACTAACCCCCAGTACTTC. It specifies CASSGGTSGTNPQYF.

This clone was counted at least ten times. The chain recombines TRBV19 with TRBJ2-1, with a tentative D call TRBD2 (5 bases). CDR3 length: 14 residues. Germline CDR1 and CDR2: LNHDA and SQIVND (reference sequence). V lost 3 bases, J lost 5 bases, and 11 bases lay in between. This CDR3 is CASSIGSPNNEQFF. The CDR3 bases are TGTGCCAGTAGTATTGGGAGCCCCAACAATGAGCAGTTCTTC.

This clone showed up just once. The V call is TRBV7-9, the J call TRBJ2-3; 9 nucleotides line up with TRBD2. Unmatched junction bases numbered 5, after V lost 2 bases and J lost 5 bases. Germline-derived CDR1 and CDR2 are SEHNR and FQNEAQ (reference sequence). The CDR3 is made up of 15 amino acids. The CDR3 is CASSLQAGGLDTQYF. The CDR3 nucleotides are TGTGCCAGCAGCTTACAAGCGGGAGGTTTAGATACGCAGTATTTT.

The chain is built from TRBV2 and TRBJ2-3, with 12 positions matching TRBD2. The germline gives CDR1 SNHLY, CDR2 FYNNEI. The CDR3 has 17 amino acids. The V and J ends lost 8 bases and 3 bases, in that order; junction bases with no gene match: 12. The CDR3 nucleotides read TGTGCCAGCGGGCGACTAGCGGGAGAGGTCCCGACAGATACGCAGTATTTT. It codes for CASGRLAGEVPTDTQYF.

This rearrangement joins TRBV19 to TRBJ1-2; tentatively, D is TRBD1 (5 bases). Deletions cut 4 bases from V and 4 bases from J, with 16 bases between. Germline CDR1 LNHDA, CDR2 SQIVND (reference sequence). This CDR3 region has 15 residues. In nucleotides, the CDR3 is TGTGCCAGTAGTACCCAAGGGGTGGAGATCTATGGCTACACCTTC. Translated: CASSTQGVEIYGYTF.

This chain uses TRBV28 with TRBJ2-7; 9 bases fit TRBD2. The CDR3 spans 14 residues. Germline CDR1 is MDHEN and CDR2 is SYDVKM. V was pared by 2 bases and J by 5 bases, with 4 bases of the junction left unmatched. CDR3 region: CASSLPREGHEQYF. Here the CDR3 DNA reads TGTGCCAGCAGTTTACCGCGGGAGGGGCACGAGCAGTACTTC. Full variable domain (remainder filled in from reference TRBV28 and TRBJ2-7): DVKVTQSSRYLVKRTGEKVFLECVQDMDHENMFWYRQDPGLGLRLIYFSYDVKMKEKGDIPEGYSVSREKKERFSLILESASTNQTSMYLCASSLPREGHEQYFGPGTRLTVT.

The chain recombines TRBV28 with TRBJ1-4, with TRBD1 as a possible D gene (5 bases). The germline gives CDR1 MDHEN, CDR2 SYDVKM. The CDR3 spans 13 residues. Trimming left V 3 bases short and J 12 bases short, with 14 bases between. In nucleotides, the CDR3 is TGTGCCAGCAGTTTTGGGGCATGGGGCGAACTGTTTTTT. Protein: CASSFGAWGELFF.

V and J are TRBV5-6 and TRBJ1-2; D gene uncertain. Germline CDR1 and CDR2: SGHDT and YYEEEE. The length of the CDR3 is 15 residues. V lost 1 base and J lost 1, with 11 bases in between. The CDR3 region has the DNA TGTGCCAGCAGCTTGACCGCGGCGAATAACTATGGCTACACCTTC. Translating it yields CASSLTAANNYGYTF.